The 2 T cell receptor beta chains in this list originate from one sample, sequenced in a study of early T cells in non-severe SARS-CoV-2 infection (dated by TCRdb to the early 2020s). Receptors were amplified or captured by 5' RACE. Reads for this sample came from a NextSeq 500. TCRdb redid the processing of the public reads, applying fastp at Q25 and MiXCR, and retained in-frame beta chains. Rows are combined by CDR3 protein, so each entry shows the most common genes and DNA. This sample lists 98,000 or so distinct CDR3 sequences; about 12% were detected once. The ten most abundant clones make up around 2.9% of the sample. The sample comprised whole blood. These receptors originate from an adult who was a healthcare worker with PCR-confirmed SARS-CoV-2 infection or an uninfected control (not recorded which).

V and J are TRBV20-1 and TRBJ2-1, with TRBD2 as a possible D gene (5 bases). The germline V and J ends were trimmed by 0 bases and 8 bases, with 14 bases remaining between them. Germline CDR1 DFQATT, CDR2 SNEGSKA (reference sequence). The CDR3 length is 14 residues. CDR3 amino acids: CSARERASLHEQFF. CDR3 nucleotides: TGCAGTGCTAGAGAAAGGGCTAGCCTCCATGAGCAGTTCTTC.

This chain uses TRBV7-9 with TRBJ2-1; the D gene is possibly TRBD2 (7 bases). The CDR3 sequence is 14 residues long. V was cut by 8 bases and J by 4 bases, with 15 bases left in between. Germline lookup yields CDR1 SEHNR and CDR2 FQNEAQ (reference sequence). The CDR3 DNA reads TGTGCCAGCGGGGCGGGGGCCACTTACAATGAGCAGTTCTTC. Protein: CASGAGATYNEQFF.